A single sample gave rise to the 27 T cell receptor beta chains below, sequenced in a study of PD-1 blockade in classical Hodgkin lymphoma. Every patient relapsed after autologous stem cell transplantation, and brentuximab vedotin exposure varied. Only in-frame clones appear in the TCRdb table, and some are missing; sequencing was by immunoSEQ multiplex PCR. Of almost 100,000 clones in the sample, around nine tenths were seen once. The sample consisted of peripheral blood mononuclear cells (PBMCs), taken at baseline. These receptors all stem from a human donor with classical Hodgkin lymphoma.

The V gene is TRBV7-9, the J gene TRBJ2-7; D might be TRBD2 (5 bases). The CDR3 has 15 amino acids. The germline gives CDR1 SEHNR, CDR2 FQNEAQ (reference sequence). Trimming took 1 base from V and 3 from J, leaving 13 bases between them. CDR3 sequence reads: CASSLEPSNFYEQYF. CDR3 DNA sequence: TGTGCCAGCAGCTTAGAGCCTAGCAATTTCTACGAGCAGTACTTC.

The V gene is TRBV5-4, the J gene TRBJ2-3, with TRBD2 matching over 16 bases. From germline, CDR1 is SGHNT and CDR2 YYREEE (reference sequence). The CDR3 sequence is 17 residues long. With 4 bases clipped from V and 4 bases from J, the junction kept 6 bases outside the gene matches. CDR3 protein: CASSKGTSGRAPDTQYF. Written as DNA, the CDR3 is TGTGCCAGCAGCAAGGGGACTAGCGGGAGGGCCCCAGATACGCAGTATTTT.

The CDR3 protein is CAGEGGYGNQPQHF. The CDR3 DNA reads as TGTGCCGGAGAGGGGGGATACGGCAATCAGCCCCAGCATTTT. J is TRBJ1-5 and V is TRBV5-3; D perhaps matches TRBD1 (6 bases). TRBV5-3 belongs to the ORF category, with a function that is uncertain. Between the trimmed V and J ends, which lost 10 bases and 2 bases, there was a span of 16 bases. CDR3 size: 14 residues.

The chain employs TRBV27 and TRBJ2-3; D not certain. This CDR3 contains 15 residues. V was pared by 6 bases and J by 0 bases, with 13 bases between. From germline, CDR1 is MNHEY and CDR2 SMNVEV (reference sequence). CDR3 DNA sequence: TGTGCCAGCAGACGAGCCGTGGAAAGCACAGATACGCAGTATTTT. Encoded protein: CASRRAVESTDTQYF.

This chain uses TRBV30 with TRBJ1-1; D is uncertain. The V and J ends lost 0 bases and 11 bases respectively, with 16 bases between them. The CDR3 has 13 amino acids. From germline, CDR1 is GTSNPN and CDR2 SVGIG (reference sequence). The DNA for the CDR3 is TGTGCCTGGAGTGTAGTCTGGACCCGGTTGGCTTTCTTT. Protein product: CAWSVVWTRLAFF.

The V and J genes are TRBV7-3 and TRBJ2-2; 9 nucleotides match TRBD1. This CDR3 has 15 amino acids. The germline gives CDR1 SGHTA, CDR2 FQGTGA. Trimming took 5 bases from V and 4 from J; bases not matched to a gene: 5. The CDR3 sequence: CASSQPGQGTGELFF. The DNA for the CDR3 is TGTGCCAGCAGCCAACCGGGACAGGGCACCGGGGAGCTGTTTTTT.

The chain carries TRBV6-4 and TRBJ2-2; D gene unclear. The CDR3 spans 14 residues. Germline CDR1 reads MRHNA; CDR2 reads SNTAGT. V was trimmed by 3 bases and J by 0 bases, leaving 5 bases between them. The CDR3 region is CASSERANTGELFF. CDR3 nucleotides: TGTGCCAGCAGTGAGAGAGCGAACACCGGGGAGCTGTTTTTT.

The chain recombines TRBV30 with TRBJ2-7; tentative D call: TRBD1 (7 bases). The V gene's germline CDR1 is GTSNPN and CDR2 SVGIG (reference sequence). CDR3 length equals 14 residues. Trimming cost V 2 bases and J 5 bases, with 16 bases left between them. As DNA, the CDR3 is TGTGCCTGGAGTAACGGAGGGGGCAGCGACGAGCAGTACTTC. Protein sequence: CAWSNGGGSDEQYF.

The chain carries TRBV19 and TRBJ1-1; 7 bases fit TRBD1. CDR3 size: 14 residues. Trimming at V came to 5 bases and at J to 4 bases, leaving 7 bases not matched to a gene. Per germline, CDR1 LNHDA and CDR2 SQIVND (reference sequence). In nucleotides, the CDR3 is TGTGCCAGTAGTTGGACCGCAGGGGGCACTGAAGCTTTCTTT. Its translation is CASSWTAGGTEAFF.

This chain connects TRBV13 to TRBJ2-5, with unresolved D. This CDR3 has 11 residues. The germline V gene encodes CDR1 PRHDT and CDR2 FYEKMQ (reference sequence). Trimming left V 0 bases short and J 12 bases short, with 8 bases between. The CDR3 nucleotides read TGTGCCAGCAGCTTAGGTCGGGTTAAGTACTTC. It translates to CASSLGRVKYF. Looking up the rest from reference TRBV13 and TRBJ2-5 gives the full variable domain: AAGVIQSPRHLIKEKRETATLKCYPIPRHDTVYWYQQGPGQDPQFLISFYEKMQSDKGSIPDRFSAQQFSDYHSELNMSSLELGDSALYFCASSLGRVKYFGPGTRLLVL.

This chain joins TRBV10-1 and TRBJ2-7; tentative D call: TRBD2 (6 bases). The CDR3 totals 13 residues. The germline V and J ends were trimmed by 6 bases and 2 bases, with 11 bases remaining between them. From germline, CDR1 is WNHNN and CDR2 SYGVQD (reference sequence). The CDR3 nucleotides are TGCGCCAGCAGAGGGGACTTCGCCTACGAGCAGTACTTC. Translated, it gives CASRGDFAYEQYF.

The CDR3 nucleotides are TGTGCCAGCAGCTTACTCTACGAGCAGTACTTC. Its translation: CASSLLYEQYF. The V and J genes are TRBV7-9 and TRBJ2-7; D is ambiguous. V lost 2 bases to trimming and J lost 3 bases, with 2 bases between them. Germline-derived CDR1 and CDR2 are SEHNR and FQNEAQ (reference sequence). The CDR3 extends over 11 amino acids.

The CDR3, as DNA: TGTGCCAGCAGTTACTCGGCGGACTTCACAGATACGCAGTATTTT. Translated: CASSYSADFTDTQYF. The chain employs TRBV6-5 and TRBJ2-3; D might be TRBD2 (5 bases). There are 15 residues in the CDR3. Germline loops: CDR1 MNHEY, CDR2 SVGAGI. The germline V and J ends were trimmed by 0 bases and 2 bases, with 9 bases remaining between them.

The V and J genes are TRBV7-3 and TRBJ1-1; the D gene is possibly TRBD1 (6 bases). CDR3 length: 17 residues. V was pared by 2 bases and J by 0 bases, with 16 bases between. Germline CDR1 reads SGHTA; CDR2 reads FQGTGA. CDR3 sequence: CASSLGRGPGMNTEAFF. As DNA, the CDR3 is TGTGCCAGCAGCTTAGGACGGGGGCCGGGGATGAACACTGAAGCTTTCTTT. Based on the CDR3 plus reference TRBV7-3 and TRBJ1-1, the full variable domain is GAGVSQTPSNKVTEKGKYVELRCDPISGHTALYWYRQSLGQGPEFLIYFQGTGAADDSGLPNDRFFAVRPEGSVSTLKIQRTERGDSAVYLCASSLGRGPGMNTEAFFGQGTRLTVV.

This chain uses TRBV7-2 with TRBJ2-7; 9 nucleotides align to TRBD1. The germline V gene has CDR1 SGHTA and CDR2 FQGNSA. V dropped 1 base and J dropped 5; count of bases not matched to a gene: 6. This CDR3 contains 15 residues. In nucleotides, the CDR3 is TGTGCCAGCAGCTTAGACAGGGGGCTTAAGAACGAGCAGTACTTC. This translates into CASSLDRGLKNEQYF. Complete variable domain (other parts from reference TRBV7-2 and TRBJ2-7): GAGVSQSPSNKVTEKGKDVELRCDPISGHTALYWYRQSLGQGLEFLIYFQGNSAPDKSGLPSDRFSAERTGGSVSTLTIQRTQQEDSAVYLCASSLDRGLKNEQYFGPGTRLTVT.

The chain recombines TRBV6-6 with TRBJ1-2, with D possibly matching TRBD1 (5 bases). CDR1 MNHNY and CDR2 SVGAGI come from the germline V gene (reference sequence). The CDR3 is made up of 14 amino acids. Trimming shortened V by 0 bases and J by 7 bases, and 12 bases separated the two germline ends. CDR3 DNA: TGTGCCAGCAGTTACTCCCTGGGGGTCGGTGGCTACACCTTC. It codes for CASSYSLGVGGYTF.

The CDR3 DNA sequence: TGCAGCGTGCTACAGACTAATGAAAAACTGTTTTTT. It specifies CSVLQTNEKLFF. The genes are TRBV29-1 and TRBJ1-4; D not resolved. V was trimmed by 6 bases and J by 2 bases, leaving 7 bases between them. Per the germline V gene, CDR1 is SQVTM and CDR2 is ANQGSEA. The CDR3 spans 12 residues.

Here the CDR3 DNA reads TGTGCCAGCAGTTTATTCCCTCTAGCGGGAGGCTACAATGAGCAGTTCTTC. This codes for CASSLFPLAGGYNEQFF. This rearrangement joins TRBV28 to TRBJ2-1, with 11 bases matching TRBD2. The CDR3 runs to 17 residues. With 1 base clipped from V and 3 bases from J, the junction kept 5 bases outside the gene matches. CDR1 and CDR2 from the germline V gene are MDHEN and SYDVKM.

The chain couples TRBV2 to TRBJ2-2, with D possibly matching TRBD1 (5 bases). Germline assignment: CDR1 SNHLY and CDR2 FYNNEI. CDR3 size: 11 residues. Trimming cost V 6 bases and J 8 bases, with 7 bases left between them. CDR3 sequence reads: CASSRTGELFF. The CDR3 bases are TGTGCCAGCAGCAGGACAGGGGAGCTGTTTTTT.

In nucleotides, the CDR3 is TGTGCCAGCAGCCGGGCCAGGGCCAGCAATCAGCCCCAGCATTTT. Residues: CASSRARASNQPQHF. This chain uses TRBV7-2 with TRBJ1-5, with D perhaps matching TRBD1 (5 bases). The CDR3 sequence is 15 residues long. Germline CDR1 reads SGHTA; CDR2 reads FQGNSA. V was trimmed by 5 bases and J by 1 base, leaving 12 bases between them.

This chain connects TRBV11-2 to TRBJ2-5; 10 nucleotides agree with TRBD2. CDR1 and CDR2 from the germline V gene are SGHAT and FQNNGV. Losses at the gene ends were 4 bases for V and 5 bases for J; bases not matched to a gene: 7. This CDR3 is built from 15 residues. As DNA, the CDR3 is TGTGCCAGCAGCTCCCTAGCGGGAGATGGGGAGACCCAGTACTTC. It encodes CASSSLAGDGETQYF.

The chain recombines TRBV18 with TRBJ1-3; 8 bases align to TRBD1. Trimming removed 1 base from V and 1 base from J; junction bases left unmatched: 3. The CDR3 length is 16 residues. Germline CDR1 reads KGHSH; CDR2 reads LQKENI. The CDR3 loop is CASSPLRQGSGNTIYF. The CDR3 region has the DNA TGTGCCAGCTCACCACTAAGACAGGGGTCTGGAAACACCATATATTTT.

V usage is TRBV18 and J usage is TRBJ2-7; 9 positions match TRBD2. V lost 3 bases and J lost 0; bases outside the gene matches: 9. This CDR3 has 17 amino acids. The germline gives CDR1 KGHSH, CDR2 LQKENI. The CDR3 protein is CASSPDSGSFRSYEQYF. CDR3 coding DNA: TGTGCCAGCTCACCGGATAGCGGGAGCTTCCGCTCCTACGAGCAGTACTTC.

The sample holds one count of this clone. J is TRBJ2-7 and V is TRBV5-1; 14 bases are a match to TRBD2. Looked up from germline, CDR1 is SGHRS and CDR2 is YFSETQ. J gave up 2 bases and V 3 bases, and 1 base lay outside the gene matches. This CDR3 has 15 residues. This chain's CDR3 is CASSWGLAGAYEQYF. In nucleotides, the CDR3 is TGCGCCAGCAGCTGGGGACTAGCGGGGGCCTACGAGCAGTACTTC.

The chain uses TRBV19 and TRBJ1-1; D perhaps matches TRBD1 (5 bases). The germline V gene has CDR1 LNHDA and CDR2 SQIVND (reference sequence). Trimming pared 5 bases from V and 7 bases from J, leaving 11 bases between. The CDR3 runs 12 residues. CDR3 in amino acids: CASSLADSEAFF. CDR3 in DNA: TGTGCCAGTAGTCTGGCCGACAGTGAAGCTTTCTTT.

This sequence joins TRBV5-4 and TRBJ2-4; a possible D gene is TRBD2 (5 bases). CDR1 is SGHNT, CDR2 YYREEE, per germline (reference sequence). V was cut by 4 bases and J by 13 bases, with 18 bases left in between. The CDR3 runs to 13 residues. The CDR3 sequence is CASSSGGGGSQYF. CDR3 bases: TGTGCCAGCAGCAGTGGCGGAGGTGGGTCCCAGTACTTC.

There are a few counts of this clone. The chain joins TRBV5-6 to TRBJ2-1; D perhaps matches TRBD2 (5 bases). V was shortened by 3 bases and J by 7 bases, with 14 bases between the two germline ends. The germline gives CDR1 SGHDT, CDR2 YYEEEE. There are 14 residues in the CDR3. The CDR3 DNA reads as TGTGCCAGCAGCTCCAAAGGTCGGGGAAATGAGCAGTTCTTC. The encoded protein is CASSSKGRGNEQFF.